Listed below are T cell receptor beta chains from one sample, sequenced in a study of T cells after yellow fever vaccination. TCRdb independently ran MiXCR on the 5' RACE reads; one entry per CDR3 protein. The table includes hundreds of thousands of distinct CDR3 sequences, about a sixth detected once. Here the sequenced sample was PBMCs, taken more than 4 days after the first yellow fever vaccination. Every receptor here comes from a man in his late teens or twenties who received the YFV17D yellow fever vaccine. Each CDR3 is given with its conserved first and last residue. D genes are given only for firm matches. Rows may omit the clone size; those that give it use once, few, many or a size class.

TGTGCCAGCAGCCCTATTGGGGTCAAAAACATTCAGTACTTC	CASSPIGVKNIQYF	14	TRBV12-3/TRBV12-4	.	.	TRBJ2-4
TGTGCCAGCAGCTTCTACGAGCCCCAGCAGTTCTTC	CASSFYEPQQFF	12	TRBV7-2	many	.	TRBJ2-1
TGCAGCGTTGCGGGACAGGGAAACGAGCAGTACTTC	CSVAGQGNEQYF	12	TRBV29-1	.	TRBD1	TRBJ2-7
TGTGCCAGCAGTTACTCGTTAGCAGGGGCAAGGAATGAGCAGTTCTTC	CASSYSLAGARNEQFF	16	TRBV6-2/TRBV6-3	.	.	TRBJ2-1
TGTGCCAGCAGCGTAAGTGCAGGGGGGGCGAACACTGAAGCTTTCTTT	CASSVSAGGANTEAFF	16	TRBV7-3	.	TRBD1	TRBJ1-1
TGTGCCAGCAGCTATAGCGCGGGGGGGCTCGACGAGCAGTACTTC	CASSYSAGGLDEQYF	15	TRBV7-2	.	TRBD2	TRBJ2-7
TGTGCCAGCAGTTTTCGTACCGGGGAGCTGTTTTTT	CASSFRTGELFF	12	TRBV28	many	.	TRBJ2-2
TGTGCCAGCAGCTTCCGACTAGCGGAAGGGACTGAGCAGTTCTTC	CASSFRLAEGTEQFF	15	TRBV7-3	.	TRBD2	TRBJ2-1
TGTGCCAGCTCACTTATGGATTATGGGGCCAACGTCCTGACTTTC	CASSLMDYGANVLTF	15	TRBV18	.	.	TRBJ2-6
TGTGCCAGCAGCTTGGCGGGGGTAACTAATGAAAAACTGTTTTTT	CASSLAGVTNEKLFF	15	TRBV5-4	.	.	TRBJ1-4
TGTGCCAGTAGTATAACCGGGACCTTTAATTCACCCCTCCACTTT	CASSITGTFNSPLHF	15	TRBV19	.	.	TRBJ1-6
TGTGCCAGCAGCTCGGGGCCGCTCGATGAGCAGTTCTTC	CASSSGPLDEQFF	13	TRBV7-3	.	.	TRBJ2-1
TGCGCCAGCAGCTGGAGCGCAGGGCTGAACACTGAAGCTTTCTTT	CASSWSAGLNTEAFF	15	TRBV5-1	.	.	TRBJ1-1
TGTGCCAGCAACCCGGGACAGGCTTACTCCTACGAGCAGTACTTC	CASNPGQAYSYEQYF	15	TRBV6-2/TRBV6-3	.	TRBD1	TRBJ2-7
TGTGCCAGCTCACCCGCCACCTACAATGAGCAGTTCTTC	CASSPATYNEQFF	13	TRBV18	.	.	TRBJ2-1
TGCGCCAGCCGACCTGCGGCGGGGACAGGGGTGGAAGAGACCCAGTACTTC	CASRPAAGTGVEETQYF	17	TRBV4-1	few	TRBD1	TRBJ2-5
TGTGCCAGCACCACGACTAGCGGGGGTGGGAATGAGCAGTTCTTC	CASTTTSGGGNEQFF	15	TRBV12-3/TRBV12-4	few	TRBD2	TRBJ2-1
TGTGCCAGTAGTAGGTCCCTAAGGGATGAGCAGTTCTTC	CASSRSLRDEQFF	13	TRBV19	few	.	TRBJ2-1
TGCGCCAGCAGCGCATCGGGACCTAACTATGGCTACACCTTC	CASSASGPNYGYTF	14	TRBV5-1	few	.	TRBJ1-2
TGCAGCGTCCCAGGAGGGTATCCGAACTACGAGCAGTACTTC	CSVPGGYPNYEQYF	14	TRBV29-1	.	.	TRBJ2-7
TGCGCCAGCAGCCCTGCTTTAGGACAGGGGAACTACGAGCAGTACTTC	CASSPALGQGNYEQYF	16	TRBV5-1	few	TRBD1	TRBJ2-7
TGTGCCAGCAGTGACCCTGGGGGGGGTACCACTGAAGCTTTCTTT	CASSDPGGGTTEAFF	15	TRBV25-1	.	.	TRBJ1-1
TGTGCCAGCAGCCACTCCCGAATGACAGGGAATTCACCCCTCCACTTT	CASSHSRMTGNSPLHF	16	TRBV4-2	.	TRBD1	TRBJ1-6
TGCGCCAGCAGCTTCGGGGAGTTGGGTCAGCCCCAGCATTTT	CASSFGELGQPQHF	14	TRBV5-1	few	.	TRBJ1-5
TGTGCCAGCTCACCAAGGGCCGCAGATACGCAGTATTTT	CASSPRAADTQYF	13	TRBV18	few	.	TRBJ2-3
TGTGCCAGCAGTTACGACCAGGGGGTAGATACGCAGTATTTT	CASSYDQGVDTQYF	14	TRBV6-2/TRBV6-3	.	TRBD1	TRBJ2-3
TGTGCCAGCACCTCTTGGGCTTCTAGCACAGATACGCAGTATTTT	CASTSWASSTDTQYF	15	TRBV6-1	.	.	TRBJ2-3
TGTGCCAGCAGCTCCTCAGCTAGCGGATATTGGTATACGCAGTATTTT	CASSSSASGYWYTQYF	16	TRBV7-2	few	TRBD2	TRBJ2-3
TGCGCCAGCAGCCTCGGACAGGGCGTCTATAGCACAGATACGCAGTATTTT	CASSLGQGVYSTDTQYF	17	TRBV5-1	.	TRBD1	TRBJ2-3
TGCAGCGTTGAAGTTCCGGGCAGGGGAGAGACCCAGTACTTC	CSVEVPGRGETQYF	14	TRBV29-1	few	.	TRBJ2-5
TGTGCCAGCACTAGGGAGGGCTTCAATCAGCCCCAGCATTTT	CASTREGFNQPQHF	14	TRBV6-2/TRBV6-3	few	.	TRBJ1-5
TGTGCCAGCAGAGCCCCTAGCTTGCCGGGCGGGGAGCTGTTTTTT	CASRAPSLPGGELFF	15	TRBV7-2	few	.	TRBJ2-2
TGTGCCAGCAGTTTATGGGACAGGGAGTATAATGAGCAGTTCTTC	CASSLWDREYNEQFF	15	TRBV12-3/TRBV12-4	few	TRBD1	TRBJ2-1
TGTGCCAGCAGCCAGGGAAACTCTGGGAGAGATACGCAGTATTTT	CASSQGNSGRDTQYF	15	TRBV14	.	.	TRBJ2-3
TGTGCCAGCAGCCGACCCGATAGGACCGGGGAGCTGTTTTTT	CASSRPDRTGELFF	14	TRBV11-2	.	.	TRBJ2-2
TGTGCCAGCAGTTTCAGGCAAGCCTACGAGCAGTACTTC	CASSFRQAYEQYF	13	TRBV6-5	many	.	TRBJ2-7
TGCGCCAGCAGCCAAGATAACGGCCAAGAGACCCAGTACTTC	CASSQDNGQETQYF	14	TRBV4-3	.	.	TRBJ2-5
TGCGCCAGCAGGAATCGACAGGGCTATGGCTACATCTTC	CASRNRQGYGYIF	13	TRBV4-3	.	TRBD1	TRBJ1-2
TGTGCCAGCAGTATTGACACCCAAGAGACCCAGTACTTC	CASSIDTQETQYF	13	TRBV2	.	.	TRBJ2-5
TGTGCCACCAGCATGGACCAAAGGCGGCTCGATACGCAGTATTTT	CATSMDQRRLDTQYF	15	TRBV15	few	.	TRBJ2-3
TGCGCCAGCAGCCAGAGCGGGGGGGGTATTCAAGAGACCCAGTACTTC	CASSQSGGGIQETQYF	16	TRBV4-3	.	TRBD2	TRBJ2-5
TGCAGCGTTGAAGATTCACTAGCGGGCTCCTACGAGCAGTACTTC	CSVEDSLAGSYEQYF	15	TRBV29-1	.	TRBD2	TRBJ2-7
TGTGCCAGCAGCCAACCCGGAGGGGAGTTCCGGGCCCTACGGAACACCATATATTTT	CASSQPGGEFRALRNTIYF	19	TRBV3-1	few	.	TRBJ1-3
TGTGCCACCCGACTAGCGGGGCCCACAGATACGCAGTATTTT	CATRLAGPTDTQYF	14	TRBV10-3	few	TRBD2	TRBJ2-3
TGTGCCAGCAGTTACTCCGGGGACAGATTGAACACTGAAGCTTTCTTT	CASSYSGDRLNTEAFF	16	TRBV6-5	.	TRBD1	TRBJ1-1
TGTGCCAGCAGTACTAGCGGGGGGGCAAAGACCCAGTACTTC	CASSTSGGAKTQYF	14	TRBV12-3/TRBV12-4	few	TRBD2	TRBJ2-5
TGTGCCACCAGTGATTCTTTAGGACAGGGGGGCGGGTTTAGCAATCAGCCCCAGCATTTT	CATSDSLGQGGGFSNQPQHF	20	TRBV24-1	.	TRBD1	TRBJ1-5
TGCGCCAGCAGCTTGTTAGCCGGGAATTCACCCCTCCACTTT	CASSLLAGNSPLHF	14	TRBV5-1	few	.	TRBJ1-6
TGCGCCAGCAGCTTGGGGGTCTCGCGGGGGGGCCTGGAGACCCAGTACTTC	CASSLGVSRGGLETQYF	17	TRBV5-1	.	TRBD2	TRBJ2-5
TGTGCCAGCAGCTTGGGGGGATGGGGTTCACCCCTCCACTTT	CASSLGGWGSPLHF	14	TRBV5-8	few	.	TRBJ1-6
TGCGCCAGCAGCTTAAGCGGGGCCGTTTACAATGAGCAGTTCTTC	CASSLSGAVYNEQFF	15	TRBV5-1	.	TRBD2	TRBJ2-1
TGTGCCAGCAGCCAATTCGAGGGCAGGAACTATGGCTACACCTTC	CASSQFEGRNYGYTF	15	TRBV3-1	few	.	TRBJ1-2
TGTGCCAGCAGCCCGGATTTGGGATCCTACAATGAGCAGTTCTTC	CASSPDLGSYNEQFF	15	TRBV12-3/TRBV12-4	.	.	TRBJ2-1
TGTGCCACCAGTGATTCCGGGGGCCTAGCGAGCTCCTACAATGAGCAGTTCTTC	CATSDSGGLASSYNEQFF	18	TRBV24-1	few	.	TRBJ2-1
TGTGCCAGCAGCCCCGGGACCAATTCACCCCTCCACTTT	CASSPGTNSPLHF	13	TRBV11-1	.	.	TRBJ1-6